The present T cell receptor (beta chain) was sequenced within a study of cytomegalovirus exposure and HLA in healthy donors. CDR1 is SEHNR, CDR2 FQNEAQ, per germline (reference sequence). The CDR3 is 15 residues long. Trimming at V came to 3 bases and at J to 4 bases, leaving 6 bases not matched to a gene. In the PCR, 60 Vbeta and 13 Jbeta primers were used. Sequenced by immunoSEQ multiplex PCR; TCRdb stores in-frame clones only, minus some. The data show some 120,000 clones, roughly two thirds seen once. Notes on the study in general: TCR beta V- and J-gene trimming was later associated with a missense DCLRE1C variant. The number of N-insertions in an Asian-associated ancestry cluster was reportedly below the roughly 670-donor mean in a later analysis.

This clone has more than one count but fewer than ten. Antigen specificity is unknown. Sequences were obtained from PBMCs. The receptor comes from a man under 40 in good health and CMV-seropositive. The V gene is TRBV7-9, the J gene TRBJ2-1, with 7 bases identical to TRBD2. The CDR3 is CASSFALAKYNEQFF. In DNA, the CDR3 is TGTGCCAGCAGCTTCGCACTAGCGAAGTACAATGAGCAGTTCTTC.